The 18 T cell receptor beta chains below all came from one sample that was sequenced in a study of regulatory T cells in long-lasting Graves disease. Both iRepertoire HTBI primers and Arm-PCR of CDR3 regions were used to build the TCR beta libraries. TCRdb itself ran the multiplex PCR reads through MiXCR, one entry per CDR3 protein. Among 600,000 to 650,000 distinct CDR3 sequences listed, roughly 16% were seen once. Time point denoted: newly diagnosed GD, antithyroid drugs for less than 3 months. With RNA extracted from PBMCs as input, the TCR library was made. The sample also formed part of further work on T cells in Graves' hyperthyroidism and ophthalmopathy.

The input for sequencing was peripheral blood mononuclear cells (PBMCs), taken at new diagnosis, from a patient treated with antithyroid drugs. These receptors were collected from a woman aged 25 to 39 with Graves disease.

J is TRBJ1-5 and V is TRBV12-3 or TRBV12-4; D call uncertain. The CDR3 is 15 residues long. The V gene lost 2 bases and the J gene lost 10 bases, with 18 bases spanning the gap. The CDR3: CASSLQTPPPEPQHF. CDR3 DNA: TGTGCCAGCAGTTTACAGACACCTCCGCCAGAACCCCAGCATTTT.

CDR3 coding DNA: TGTGCCACCTTAAGACCGGGACAGTGGCTCTCGCATTTT. Protein: CATLRPGQWLSHF. The V and J genes are TRBV28 and TRBJ1-5, with 7 positions matching TRBD1. The CDR3 is 13 amino acids. CDR1 is MDHEN and CDR2 is SYDVKM in the germline V gene. The ends lost 10 bases at V and 15 bases at J; junction bases unmatched: 18. The entire variable domain, with the rest obtained from reference TRBV28 and TRBJ1-5, is as follows: DVKVTQSSRYLVKRTGEKVFLECVQDMDHENMFWYRQDPGLGLRLIYFSYDVKMKEKGDIPEGYSVSREKKERFSLILESASTNQTSMYLCATLRPGQWLSHFGDGTRLSIL.

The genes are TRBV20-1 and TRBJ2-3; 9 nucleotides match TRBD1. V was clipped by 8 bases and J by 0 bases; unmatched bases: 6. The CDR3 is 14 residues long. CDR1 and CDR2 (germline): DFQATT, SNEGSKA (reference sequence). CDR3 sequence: CSSPDRGSTDTQYF. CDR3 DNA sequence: TGCAGTTCCCCGGACAGGGGAAGCACAGATACGCAGTATTTT.

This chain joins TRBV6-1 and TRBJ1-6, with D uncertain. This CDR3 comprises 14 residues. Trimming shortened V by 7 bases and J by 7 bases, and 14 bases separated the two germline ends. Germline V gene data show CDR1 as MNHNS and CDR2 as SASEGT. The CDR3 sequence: CASTEPTLNSPLHF. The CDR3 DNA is TGTGCCAGCACGGAGCCGACCTTAAATTCACCCCTCCACTTT.

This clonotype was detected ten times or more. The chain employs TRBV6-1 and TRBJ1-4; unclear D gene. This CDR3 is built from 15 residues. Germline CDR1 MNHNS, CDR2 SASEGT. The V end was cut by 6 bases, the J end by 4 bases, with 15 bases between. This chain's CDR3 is CASSGQPKRNEKLFF. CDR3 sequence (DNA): TGTGCCAGCAGCGGGCAGCCGAAACGTAATGAAAAACTGTTTTTT.

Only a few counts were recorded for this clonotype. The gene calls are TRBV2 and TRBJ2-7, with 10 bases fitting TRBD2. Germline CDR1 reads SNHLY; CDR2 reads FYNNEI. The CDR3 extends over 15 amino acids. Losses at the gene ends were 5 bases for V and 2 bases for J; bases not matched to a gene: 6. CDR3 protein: CASSLLSGRAYEQYF. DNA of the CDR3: TGTGCCAGCAGTTTACTGAGCGGGAGGGCCTACGAGCAGTACTTC. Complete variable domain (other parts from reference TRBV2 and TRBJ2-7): EPEVTQTPSHQVTQMGQEVILRCVPISNHLYFYWYRQILGQKVEFLVSFYNNEISEKSEIFDDQFSVERPDGSNFTLKIRSTKLEDSAMYFCASSLLSGRAYEQYFGPGTRLTVT.

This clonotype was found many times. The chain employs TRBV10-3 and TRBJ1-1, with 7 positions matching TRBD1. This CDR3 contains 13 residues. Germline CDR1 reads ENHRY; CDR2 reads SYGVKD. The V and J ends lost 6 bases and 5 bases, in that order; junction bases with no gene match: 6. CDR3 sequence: CAIRGTGETEAFF. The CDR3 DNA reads TGTGCCATCAGGGGAACAGGGGAGACTGAAGCTTTCTTT.

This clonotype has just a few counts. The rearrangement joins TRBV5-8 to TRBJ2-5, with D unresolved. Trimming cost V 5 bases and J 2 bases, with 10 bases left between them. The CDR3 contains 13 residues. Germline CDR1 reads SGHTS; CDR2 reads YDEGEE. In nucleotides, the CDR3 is TGTGCCAGCAGATTGTCCTATCAAGAGACCCAGTACTTC. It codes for CASRLSYQETQYF.

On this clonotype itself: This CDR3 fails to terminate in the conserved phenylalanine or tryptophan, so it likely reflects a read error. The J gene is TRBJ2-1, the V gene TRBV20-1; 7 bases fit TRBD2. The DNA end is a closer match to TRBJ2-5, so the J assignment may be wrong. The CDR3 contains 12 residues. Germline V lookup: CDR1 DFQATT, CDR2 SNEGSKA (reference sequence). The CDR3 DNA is TGCAGTGTCAGAGGACTAGAAGAGACCCAGTACCTC. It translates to CSVRGLEETQYL.

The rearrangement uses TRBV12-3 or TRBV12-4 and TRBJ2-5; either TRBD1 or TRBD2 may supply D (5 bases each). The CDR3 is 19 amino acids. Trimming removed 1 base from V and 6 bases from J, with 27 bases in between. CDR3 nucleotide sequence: TGTGCCAGCAGTTTAGAGGGTGGGGGTCCCCGGGTGGGTTTGAAGACCCAGTACTTC. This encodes CASSLEGGGPRVGLKTQYF.

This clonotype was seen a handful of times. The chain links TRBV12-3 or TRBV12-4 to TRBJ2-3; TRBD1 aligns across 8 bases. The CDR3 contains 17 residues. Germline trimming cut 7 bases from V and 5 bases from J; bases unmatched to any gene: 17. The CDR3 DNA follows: TGTGCCAGCACCTACACCGGGAAGGCAGGGGGCCTAGATACGCAGTATTTT. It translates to CASTYTGKAGGLDTQYF.

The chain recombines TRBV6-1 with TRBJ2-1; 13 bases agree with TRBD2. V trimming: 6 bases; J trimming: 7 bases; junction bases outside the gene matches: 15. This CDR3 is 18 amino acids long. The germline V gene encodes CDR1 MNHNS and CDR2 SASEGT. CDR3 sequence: CASSYLGLAGVLWNEQFF. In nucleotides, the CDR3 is TGTGCCAGCAGCTATTTAGGACTAGCGGGGGTATTATGGAATGAGCAGTTCTTC.

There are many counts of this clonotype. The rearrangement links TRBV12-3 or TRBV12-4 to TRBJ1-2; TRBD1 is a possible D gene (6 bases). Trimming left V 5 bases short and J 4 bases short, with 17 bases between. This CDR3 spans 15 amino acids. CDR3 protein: CASSRPGHGAYGYTF. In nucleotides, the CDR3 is TGTGCCAGCAGTCGCCCGGGACATGGAGCCTATGGCTACACCTTC.

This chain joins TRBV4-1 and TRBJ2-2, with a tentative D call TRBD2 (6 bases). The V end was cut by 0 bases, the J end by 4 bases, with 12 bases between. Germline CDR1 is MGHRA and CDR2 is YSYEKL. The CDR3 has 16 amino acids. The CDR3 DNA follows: TGCGCCAGCAGCCAAGAGAACTGGGAGGTCACCGGGGAGCTGTTTTTT. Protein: CASSQENWEVTGELFF.

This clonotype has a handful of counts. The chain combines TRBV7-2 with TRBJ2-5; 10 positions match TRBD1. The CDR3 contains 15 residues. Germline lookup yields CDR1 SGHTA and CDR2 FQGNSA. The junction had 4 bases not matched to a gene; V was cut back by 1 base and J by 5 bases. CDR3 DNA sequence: TGTGCCAGCAGCTTAGTTGGGACAGGGGTGGAGACCCAGTACTTC. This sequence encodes CASSLVGTGVETQYF.

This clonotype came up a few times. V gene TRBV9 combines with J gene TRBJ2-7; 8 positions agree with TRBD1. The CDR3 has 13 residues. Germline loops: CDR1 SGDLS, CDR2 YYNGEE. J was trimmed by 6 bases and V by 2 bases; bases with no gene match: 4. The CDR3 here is CASSVGQGSEQYF. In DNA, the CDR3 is TGTGCCAGCAGCGTCGGACAGGGATCCGAGCAGTACTTC. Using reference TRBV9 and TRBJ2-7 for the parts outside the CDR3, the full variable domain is DSGVTQTPKHLITATGQRVTLRCSPRSGDLSVYWYQQSLDQGLQFLIQYYNGEERAKGNILERFSAQQFPDLHSELNLSSLELGDSALYFCASSVGQGSEQYFGPGTRLTVT.

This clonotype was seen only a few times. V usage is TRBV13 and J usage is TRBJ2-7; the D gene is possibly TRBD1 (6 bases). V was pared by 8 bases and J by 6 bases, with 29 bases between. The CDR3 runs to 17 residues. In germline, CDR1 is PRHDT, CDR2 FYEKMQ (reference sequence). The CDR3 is CASYRMSADQTQGEQYF. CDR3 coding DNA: TGTGCCAGCTACCGCATGTCGGCGGACCAAACACAGGGCGAGCAGTACTTC.

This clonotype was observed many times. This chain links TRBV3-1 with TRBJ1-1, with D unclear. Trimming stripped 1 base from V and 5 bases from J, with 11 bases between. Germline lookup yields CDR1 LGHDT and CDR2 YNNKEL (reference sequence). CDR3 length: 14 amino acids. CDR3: CASSQGKAPTEAFF. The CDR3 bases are TGTGCCAGCAGCCAAGGCAAGGCCCCAACTGAAGCTTTCTTT.